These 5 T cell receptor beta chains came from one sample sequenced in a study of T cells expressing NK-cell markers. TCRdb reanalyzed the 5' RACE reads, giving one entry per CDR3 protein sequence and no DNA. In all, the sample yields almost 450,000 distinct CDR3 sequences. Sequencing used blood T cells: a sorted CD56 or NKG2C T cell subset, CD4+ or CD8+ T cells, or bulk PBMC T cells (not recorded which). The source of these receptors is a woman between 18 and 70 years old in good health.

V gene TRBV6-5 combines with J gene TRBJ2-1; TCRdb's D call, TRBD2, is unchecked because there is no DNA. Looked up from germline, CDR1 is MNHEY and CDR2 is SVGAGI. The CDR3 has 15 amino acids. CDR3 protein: CASSSLARGKREQFF.

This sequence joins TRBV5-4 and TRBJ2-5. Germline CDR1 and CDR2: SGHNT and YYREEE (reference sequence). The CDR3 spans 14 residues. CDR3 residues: CASSLGQAQGTQYF.

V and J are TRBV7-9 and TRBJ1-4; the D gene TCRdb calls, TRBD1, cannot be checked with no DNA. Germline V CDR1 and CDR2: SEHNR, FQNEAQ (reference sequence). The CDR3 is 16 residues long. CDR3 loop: CASSLGQGIRNEKLFF.

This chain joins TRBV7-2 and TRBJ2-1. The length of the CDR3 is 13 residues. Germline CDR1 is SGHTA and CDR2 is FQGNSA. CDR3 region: CASSLDLRNEQFF.

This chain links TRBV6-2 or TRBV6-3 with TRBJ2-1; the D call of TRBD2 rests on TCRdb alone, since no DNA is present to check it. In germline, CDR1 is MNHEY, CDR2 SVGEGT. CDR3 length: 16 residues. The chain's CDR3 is CASNPPGLASYNEQFF.